These 14 T cell receptor beta chains came from one sample sequenced in a study of glioma-infiltrating T cells after dendritic cell vaccination. Produced via immunoSEQ multiplex PCR; TCRdb's table is partial and in-frame only. This repertoire shows 50,000 to 75,000 clones, over 75% found once; its top ten account for about 9%. Time point noted: after dendritic cell vaccination, including at tumor progression/relapse. The specimen was blood, collected after dendritic cell vaccination. These receptors originate from a human donor with glioblastoma.

The rearrangement uses TRBV10-3 and TRBJ1-3; D not resolved. The germline V gene has CDR1 ENHRY and CDR2 SYGVKD. The V gene lost 9 bases and the J gene lost 0 bases, with 6 bases spanning the gap. This CDR3 has 12 amino acids. The CDR3 nucleotides are TGTGCCATAGGAGTCTCTGGAAACACCATATATTTT. As protein: CAIGVSGNTIYF.

This chain connects TRBV6-5 to TRBJ1-2, with a possible D match to TRBD1 (5 bases). Germline CDR1 MNHEY, CDR2 SVGAGI. V lost 3 bases and J lost 6, with 11 bases in between. This CDR3 spans 13 amino acids. The DNA of the CDR3 is TGTGCCAGCAGTTATGACCCAGGGAATGGCTACACCTTC. Its translation is CASSYDPGNGYTF.

V usage is TRBV7-9 and J usage is TRBJ2-7, with D unclear. The V gene's germline CDR1 is SEHNR and CDR2 FQNEAQ (reference sequence). V was clipped by 2 bases and J by 3 bases, with 11 bases between them. The CDR3 is 14 amino acids. The CDR3 DNA sequence: TGTGCCAGCAGCTTACCAATCGTGAGCTACGAGCAGTACTTC. Amino acid sequence: CASSLPIVSYEQYF.

The rearrangement uses TRBV4-3 and TRBJ2-5; 10 positions agree with TRBD1. This CDR3 region has 17 residues. The V segment lost 0 bases and the J segment 3 bases; nucleotides outside the gene matches: 7. The germline gives CDR1 LGHNA, CDR2 YSLEER. CDR3 region: CASSQDIATGGEETQYF. In DNA, the CDR3 is TGCGCCAGCAGCCAAGATATCGCGACAGGGGGCGAAGAGACCCAGTACTTC.

The chain is built from TRBV7-9 and TRBJ2-1; weak D call: TRBD1 (6 bases). Trimming shortened V by 5 bases and J by 9 bases, and 14 bases separated the two germline ends. The CDR3 totals 13 residues. CDR1 and CDR2 from the germline V gene are SEHNR and FQNEAQ (reference sequence). The DNA of the CDR3 is TGTGCCAGCAGCCGGGACACAGCCACTGAGCAGTTCTTC. Translating it yields CASSRDTATEQFF.

The chain combines TRBV5-4 with TRBJ1-1; no clear D gene. V was trimmed by 2 bases and J by 11 bases, leaving 10 bases between them. This CDR3 is built from 11 residues. Germline lookup yields CDR1 SGHNT and CDR2 YYREEE (reference sequence). CDR3 protein: CASSFKRRAFF. The CDR3 nucleotides are TGTGCCAGCAGCTTCAAGAGGAGGGCTTTCTTT. The whole variable domain, remainder taken from reference TRBV5-4 and TRBJ1-1, is ETGVTQSPTHLIKTRGQQVTLRCSSQSGHNTVSWYQQALGQGPQFIFQYYREEENGRGNFPPRFSGLQFPNYSSELNVNALELDDSALYLCASSFKRRAFFGQGTRLTVV.

This rearrangement joins TRBV19 to TRBJ2-5, with D perhaps TRBD2 (5 bases). The CDR3 spans 12 residues. V was trimmed by 3 bases and J by 5 bases, leaving 7 bases between them. Germline CDR1 is LNHDA and CDR2 is SQIVND (reference sequence). For the CDR3, the DNA is TGTGCCAGTAGTATTTCGGGGGAGACCCAGTACTTC. Translating it yields CASSISGETQYF.

The rearrangement joins TRBV7-8 to TRBJ1-5; D gene uncertain. Trimming removed 5 bases from V and 4 bases from J, with 15 bases in between. CDR3 size: 15 residues. From germline, CDR1 is SGHVS and CDR2 FQNEAQ. The CDR3 reads CASSRGRGENQPQHF. CDR3 DNA sequence: TGTGCCAGCAGCCGCGGTCGTGGGGAGAATCAGCCCCAGCATTTT.

The chain links TRBV28 to TRBJ2-2, with 7 bases identical to TRBD1. This CDR3 comprises 14 residues. The germline V gene has CDR1 MDHEN and CDR2 SYDVKM. With V trimmed by 5 bases and J by 6 bases, 6 bases remained unmatched. Here the CDR3 DNA reads TGTGCCAGCAGTCCAATTACAGGGGCCGGGGAGCTGTTTTTT. Its protein product is CASSPITGAGELFF.

This sequence joins TRBV28 and TRBJ1-1; D might be TRBD1 (5 bases). CDR1 is MDHEN, CDR2 SYDVKM, per germline. Trimming took 5 bases from V and 8 from J, leaving 18 bases between them. The CDR3 runs to 14 residues. The CDR3 nucleotides read TGTGCCAGCAGTCTGGGCTCCAGGGATTGGGAAGCTTTCTTT. This sequence encodes CASSLGSRDWEAFF.

The chain uses TRBV5-6 and TRBJ2-1; possibly TRBD2 for D (5 bases). V dropped 0 bases and J dropped 0 bases, with 7 bases sitting between them. This CDR3 spans 15 amino acids. The germline V gene has CDR1 SGHDT and CDR2 YYEEEE. CDR3 in DNA: TGTGCCAGCAGCTTGGAAGGGAGCTCCTACAATGAGCAGTTCTTC. Its protein is CASSLEGSSYNEQFF.

This clone was observed a few times. The chain employs TRBV27 and TRBJ1-1; the D gene is possibly TRBD1 (6 bases). CDR1 MNHEY and CDR2 SMNVEV come from the germline V gene (reference sequence). V was trimmed by 3 bases and J by 4 bases, leaving 18 bases between them. The CDR3 is 16 amino acids. DNA of the CDR3: TGTGCCAGCAGTTTGATGGGTCAGGGGCTGGGCACTGAAGCTTTCTTT. Protein product: CASSLMGQGLGTEAFF.

The chain employs TRBV6-1 and TRBJ2-2; a weak D match, TRBD1 (5 bases). The CDR3 length is 15 residues. Trimming stripped 5 bases from V and 0 bases from J, with 10 bases between. Germline assignment: CDR1 MNHNS and CDR2 SASEGT. CDR3 nucleotide sequence: TGTGCCAGCAGTCCACAGGTGGCGAACACCGGGGAGCTGTTTTTT. It specifies CASSPQVANTGELFF.

This clone has just a few counts. The chain combines TRBV5-6 with TRBJ1-3; D gene unclear. Trimming pared 0 bases from V and 0 bases from J, leaving 13 bases between. The germline V gene encodes CDR1 SGHDT and CDR2 YYEEEE. This CDR3 contains 17 residues. The CDR3 region is CASSLAGVGFSGNTIYF. The CDR3 nucleotides read TGTGCCAGCAGCTTGGCCGGTGTCGGGTTCTCTGGAAACACCATATATTTT.